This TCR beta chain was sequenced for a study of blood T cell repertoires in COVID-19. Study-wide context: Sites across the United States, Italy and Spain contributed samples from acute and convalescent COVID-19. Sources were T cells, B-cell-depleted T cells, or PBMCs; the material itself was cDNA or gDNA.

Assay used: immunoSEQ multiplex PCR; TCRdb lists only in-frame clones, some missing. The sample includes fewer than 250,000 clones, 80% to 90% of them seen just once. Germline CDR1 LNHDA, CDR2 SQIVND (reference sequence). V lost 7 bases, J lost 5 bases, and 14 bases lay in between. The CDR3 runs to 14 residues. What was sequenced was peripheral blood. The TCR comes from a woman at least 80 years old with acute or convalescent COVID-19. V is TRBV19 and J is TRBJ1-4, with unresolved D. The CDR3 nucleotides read TGTGCCAGTATGGCCCTCGGGGAGAATGAAAAACTGTTTTTT. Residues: CASMALGENEKLFF.